The clone carrying this T cell receptor (beta chain) was counted ten times or more. Antigen: not known. Via MiXCR, TCRdb re-called the 5' RACE reads, giving one row per CDR3 protein. The data show more than 25,000 distinct CDR3 sequences, approximately 15% seen once. This sample is drawn from a study of CD8 T cells in ankylosing spondylitis. Trimming cost V 2 bases and J 7 bases, with 16 bases left between them. Germline V CDR1 and CDR2: SGHRS, YFSETQ. The CDR3 length is 15 residues. Study-wide points: CD8+ disease-linked clones were present at relatively low frequencies in blood. Significant enrichment of disease-linked clones was reportedly seen in matched ankylosing spondylitis synovial fluid. Among TCR beta sequences, a motif of roughly 8 highly homologous variants appeared characteristic of ankylosing spondylitis blood. Earlier work had already found some motif variants in reactive arthritis synovial fluid and blood.

The source is a male donor with ankylosing spondylitis or in good health (not recorded which). What was sequenced was blood. This chain links TRBV5-1 with TRBJ2-1; either TRBD1 or TRBD2 may fit D (5 bases each). CDR3 in DNA: TGCGCCAGCAGCTTCGCCACCGGGACGGCGAATGAGCAGTTCTTC. It codes for CASSFATGTANEQFF. Supplemented by reference TRBV5-1 and TRBJ2-1, the full variable domain reads KAGVTQTPRYLIKTRGQQVTLSCSPISGHRSVSWYQQTPGQGLQFLFEYFSETQRNKGNFPGRFSGRQFSNSRSEMNVSTLELGDSALYLCASSFATGTANEQFFGPGTRLTVL.